This T cell receptor (beta chain) comes out of a study of tumor and adjacent non-tumor tissue in lung cancer. Study context: About 4.2 million productive TCRbeta reads were obtained per sample on average. Study-level findings and limits: Compared with tumor, normal lung showed significantly lower TCR diversity.

Germline V gene data show CDR1 as DFQATT and CDR2 as SNEGSKA (reference sequence). This CDR3 region has 14 residues. On this clonotype itself: Its antigen remains unidentified. One junction end does not reproduce the germline sequence, and a read error may be involved.

Three rounds of nested PCR, following a modified ARM-PCR protocol, produced the TCRbeta library. TCRdb itself ran the multiplex PCR reads through MiXCR, one entry per CDR3 protein. The sample records roughly 70,000 distinct CDR3 sequences, around 65% being singletons. No cell sorting was done before RNA was extracted from the tissue. The normal lung tissue was taken more than 3 cm from the tumor edge. This TCR came from a woman aged 45-65 years with non-small cell lung cancer. The chain is built from TRBV20-1 and TRBJ1-1, with 7 positions matching TRBD1. The sample comprised distant non-tumor lung tissue. DNA for the CDR3: TGCAGTGCTAGTAGGGGACAGAGGAACACTGAAGCCTTATTT. Translated, it gives CSASRGQRNTEALF.